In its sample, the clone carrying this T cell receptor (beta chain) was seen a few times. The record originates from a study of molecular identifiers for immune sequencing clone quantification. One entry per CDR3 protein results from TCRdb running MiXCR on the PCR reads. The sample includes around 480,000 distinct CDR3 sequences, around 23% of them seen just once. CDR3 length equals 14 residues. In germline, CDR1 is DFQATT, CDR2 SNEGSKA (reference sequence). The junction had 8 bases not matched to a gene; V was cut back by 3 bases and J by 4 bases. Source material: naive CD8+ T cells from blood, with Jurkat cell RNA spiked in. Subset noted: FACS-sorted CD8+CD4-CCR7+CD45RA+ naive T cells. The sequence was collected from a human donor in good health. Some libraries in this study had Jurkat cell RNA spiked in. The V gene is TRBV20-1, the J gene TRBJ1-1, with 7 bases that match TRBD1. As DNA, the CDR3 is TGCAGTGCTAGGGAGGACAGGTCCCCCACTGAAGCTTTCTTT. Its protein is CSAREDRSPTEAFF.